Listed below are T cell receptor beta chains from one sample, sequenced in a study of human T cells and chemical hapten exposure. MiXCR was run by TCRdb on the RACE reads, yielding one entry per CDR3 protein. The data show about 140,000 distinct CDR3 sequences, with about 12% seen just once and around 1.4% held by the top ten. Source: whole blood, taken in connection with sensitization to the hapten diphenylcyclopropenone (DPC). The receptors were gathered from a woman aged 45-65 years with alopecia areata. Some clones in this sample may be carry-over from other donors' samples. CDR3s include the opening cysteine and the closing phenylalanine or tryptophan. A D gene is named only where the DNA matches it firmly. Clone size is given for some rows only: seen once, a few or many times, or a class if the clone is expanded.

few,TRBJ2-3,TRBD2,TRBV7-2,TGTGCCAGCAGCTTAGCGCCAGCGGGGGGCACAGATACGCAGTATTTT,CASSLAPAGGTDTQYF
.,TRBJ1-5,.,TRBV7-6,TGTGCCAGCAGCTTACGGGGCGGTCAGCCCCAGCATTTT,CASSLRGGQPQHF
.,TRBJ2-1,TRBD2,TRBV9,TGTGCCAGCAGCGCCCGAGGAGCGGGAGGGAATGAGCAGTTCTTC,CASSARGAGGNEQFF
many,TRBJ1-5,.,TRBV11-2,TGTGCCAGCAGCTTCGGACAAAGCAATCAGCCCCAGCATTTT,CASSFGQSNQPQHF
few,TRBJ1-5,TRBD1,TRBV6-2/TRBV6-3,TGTGCCAGCAGTTACGGCTGGGGACAGGGGATGCAGCCCCAGCATTTT,CASSYGWGQGMQPQHF
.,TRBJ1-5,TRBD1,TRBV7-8,TGTGCCAGCAGCTTAGCGGGGACAGAGATACTCAATCAGCCCCAGCATTTT,CASSLAGTEILNQPQHF
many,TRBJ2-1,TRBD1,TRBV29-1,TGCAGCGTTGTTCCCAGGGGGACAGGGAGGTTCGGTGAGCAGTTCTTC,CSVVPRGTGRFGEQFF
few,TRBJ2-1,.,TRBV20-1,TGCAGTGCCCCGTCGGGCGGGCCCGTGGAGTTCTTC,CSAPSGGPVEFF
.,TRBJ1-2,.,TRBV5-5,TGTGCCAGCAGCTTCCCGGACGCTTCCAGTAACTATGGCTACACCTTC,CASSFPDASSNYGYTF
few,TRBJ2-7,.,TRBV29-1,TGCAGCGTTGCCGGGGGACTTCGGAGCTCCTACGAGCAGTACTTC,CSVAGGLRSSYEQYF
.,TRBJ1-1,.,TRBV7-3,TGTGCCAGCAGCGCCGGGACGGTGAACACTGAAGCTTTCTTT,CASSAGTVNTEAFF
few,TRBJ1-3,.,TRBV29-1,TGCAGCGCCGCCGGGCCTGCCTCTGGAAACACCATATATTTT,CSAAGPASGNTIYF
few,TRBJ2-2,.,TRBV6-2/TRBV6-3,TGTGCCAGCAGTTACTCCGCAGGGAACACCGGGGAGCTGTTTTTT,CASSYSAGNTGELFF
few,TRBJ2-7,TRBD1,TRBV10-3,TGTGCCATCAGTGGACAGGGGAGGAACGAGCAGTACTTC,CAISGQGRNEQYF
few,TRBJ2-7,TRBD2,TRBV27,TGTGCCAGCAGGCTTGTAGCGGGAGGATACGAGCAGTACTTC,CASRLVAGGYEQYF
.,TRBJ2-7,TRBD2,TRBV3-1,TGTGCCAGCAGCCCCCGTGCGGGAGGCAACCCCTCCTACGAGCAGTACTTC,CASSPRAGGNPSYEQYF
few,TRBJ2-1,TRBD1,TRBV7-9,TGTGCCAGCAGCCAAGGACAGGGACCCTGGTATGAGCAGTTCTTC,CASSQGQGPWYEQFF
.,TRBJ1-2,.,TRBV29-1,TGCAGCGTTCGGCCGGGGGCCTATGGCTACACCTTC,CSVRPGAYGYTF
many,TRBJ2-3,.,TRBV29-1,TGCAGCGTTGACGCGGGGACAGATACGCAGTATTTT,CSVDAGTDTQYF
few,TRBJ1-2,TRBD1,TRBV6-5,TGTGCCAGCAGTTACGAAAGAGGGGGGGTGACAGGGAACTATGGCTACACCTTC,CASSYERGGVTGNYGYTF
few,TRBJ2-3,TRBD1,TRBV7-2,TGTGCCAGCAGCTTTGACAGGGTCGGCACAGATACGCAGTATTTT,CASSFDRVGTDTQYF
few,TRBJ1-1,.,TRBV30,TGTGCCTGGAGGAGGAACACTGAAGCTTTCTTT,CAWRRNTEAFF
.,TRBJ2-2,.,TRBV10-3,TGTGCCATCAGTATTACTGGTCTCGCGAACACCGGGGAGCTGTTTTTT,CAISITGLANTGELFF
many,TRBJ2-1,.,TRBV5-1,TGCGCCAGCAGTTCGGACCCCCCAAGGAATGAGCAGTTCTTC,CASSSDPPRNEQFF
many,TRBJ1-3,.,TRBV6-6,TGTGCCAGCAAACCAGGGAGCTCTGGAAACACCATATATTTT,CASKPGSSGNTIYF
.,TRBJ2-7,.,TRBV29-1,TGCAGCGTTGAGACTGGGTCGGGTTACGAGCAGTACTTC,CSVETGSGYEQYF
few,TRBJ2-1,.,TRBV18,TGTGCCAGTACCGGGACCGAAGCCTACAATGAGCAGTTCTTC,CASTGTEAYNEQFF
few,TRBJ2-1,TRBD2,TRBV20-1,TGCAGTGCTTCCGGGACTAGCGGCCCCCCTTCCTACAATGAGCAGTTCTTC,CSASGTSGPPSYNEQFF
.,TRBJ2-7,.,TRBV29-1,TGCAGCGTTGGAACAGGCTACTCCTACGAGCAGTACTTC,CSVGTGYSYEQYF
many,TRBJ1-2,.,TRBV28,TGTGCCAGCAGAGCGGGACCACCCAACTATGGCTACACCTTC,CASRAGPPNYGYTF
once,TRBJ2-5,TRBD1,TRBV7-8,TGTGCCAGCAGCTCCGGACAGGGAGGTAGGGGAGCAAGAGAGACCCAGTACTTC,CASSSGQGGRGARETQYF
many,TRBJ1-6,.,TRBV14,TGTGCCAGCAGCCCCGGGCCGCTTAGACCCCTCCACTTT,CASSPGPLRPLHF
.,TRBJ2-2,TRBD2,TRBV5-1,TGCGCCAGCAGTCGTCTAGCGGGAGCGGGTGCCACCGGGGAGCTGTTTTTT,CASSRLAGAGATGELFF